This T cell receptor beta chain was identified during a study of cytomegalovirus exposure and HLA in healthy donors. The study's findings and limits: When a later analysis was performed, an Asian-associated ancestry cluster reportedly had fewer N-insertions than the approximately 690-donor mean. TCR beta V segments were, for the most part, productive about 87% or about 30% of the time in an earlier analysis.

Germline V CDR1 and CDR2: MDHEN, SYDVKM. The CDR3 has 14 amino acids. Trimming left V 4 bases short and J 4 bases short, with 11 bases between. PCR was performed using 60 Vbeta and 13 Jbeta primers. Original processing methods: Around 9.9 million shared chains were among the 80 million or so unique TCR beta chains that a later analysis counted. The method was immunoSEQ multiplex PCR; TCRdb's version includes in-frame clones alone and lacks a portion of them. V, J and clone size are taken as reported in that table, and D and trimming were inferred from the DNA itself. Here the sample spans more than 110,000 clones, 70% to 75% being singletons. This clone was counted between two and nine times. Its antigen is not known.

The clonotype comes from a human donor in good health. V usage is TRBV28 and J usage is TRBJ1-5; D is undetermined. Sequenced: PBMCs. CDR3 bases: TGTGCCAGCAGTTACGGGGTCCGGAATCAGCCCCAGCATTTT. It codes for CASSYGVRNQPQHF.